These 2 T cell receptor beta chains were all obtained from the same sample, sequenced in a study of post-analysis software for immune sequencing data (dated by TCRdb to 2014 to 2015). The paper's findings and limits, for the study overall: Patients showed significantly higher frequencies than controls for about five TRBV segments, among them TRBV5-6, TRBV5-1 and TRBV20-1.

The antigens for these receptors are not known. Libraries were constructed by PCR. The reads were generated on an Illumina HiSeq 2500. To reduce PCR and sequencing biases, unique molecular identifiers were built into the TCR beta cDNA libraries. The raw public reads went through TCRdb reprocessing: fastp at Q25, MiXCR clone calling, in-frame beta chains kept. Rows merge per CDR3 protein into single entries with the most common DNA and genes. For this sample the table gives some 450,000 distinct CDR3 sequences, of which roughly 45% were detected only once. 9% to 13% of the sample belongs to the ten largest clones. Sequencing was performed on blood. The receptors originated from a girl between 10 and 17 years old with multiple sclerosis.

V and J are TRBV10-3 and TRBJ2-7; D may be TRBD1 or TRBD2 (5 bases each). The germline gives CDR1 ENHRY, CDR2 SYGVKD. There are 12 residues in the CDR3. V was clipped by 3 bases and J by 5 bases, with 8 bases between them. CDR3 DNA: TGTGCCATCAGTGACCGGGACGACGAGCAGTACTTC. Protein product: CAISDRDDEQYF.

This chain links TRBV28 with TRBJ1-4, with D uncertain. The CDR3 covers 16 residues. V shed 5 bases and J shed 2 bases, with 15 bases lying between them. Germline loops: CDR1 MDHEN, CDR2 SYDVKM. The CDR3 sequence is CASSKRTWPTNEKLFF. In DNA, the CDR3 is TGTGCCAGCAGTAAACGGACGTGGCCTACTAATGAAAAACTGTTTTTT. Full variable domain (remainder filled in from reference TRBV28 and TRBJ1-4): DVKVTQSSRYLVKRTGEKVFLECVQDMDHENMFWYRQDPGLGLRLIYFSYDVKMKEKGDIPEGYSVSREKKERFSLILESASTNQTSMYLCASSKRTWPTNEKLFFGSGTQLSVL.